The following is a T cell receptor (beta chain) sequence with its context. Authors' processing steps: Counts of nucleated cells, estimated from reference gene primer amplification, were obtained. Assay: immunoSEQ multiplex PCR; the TCRdb copy retains only in-frame clones and omits some. Clone size and V and J calls were adopted from that table, with D and trimming inferred from the DNA. The profile covers 250,000 to 300,000 clones, with about 86% appearing a single time and about 3.6% taken by the ten largest. The sample belongs to a study of blood T cell repertoires in COVID-19. For the study at large: Samples came from the United States, Italy and Spain, spanning acute and convalescent COVID-19. T cells, B-cell-depleted T cells, or PBMCs supplied cDNA or gDNA.

Trimming removed 8 bases from V and 5 bases from J, with 13 bases in between. The germline gives CDR1 SGHRS, CDR2 YFSETQ. This CDR3 contains 12 residues. This receptor was taken from a man younger than 35 with active or convalescent COVID-19. V and J are TRBV5-1 and TRBJ1-1; a possible D gene is TRBD1 (6 bases). Sequencing was done on a sample of peripheral blood. The CDR3 region is CASGRGATEAFF. The CDR3, as DNA: TGCGCCAGTGGCAGGGGTGCAACTGAAGCTTTCTTT.